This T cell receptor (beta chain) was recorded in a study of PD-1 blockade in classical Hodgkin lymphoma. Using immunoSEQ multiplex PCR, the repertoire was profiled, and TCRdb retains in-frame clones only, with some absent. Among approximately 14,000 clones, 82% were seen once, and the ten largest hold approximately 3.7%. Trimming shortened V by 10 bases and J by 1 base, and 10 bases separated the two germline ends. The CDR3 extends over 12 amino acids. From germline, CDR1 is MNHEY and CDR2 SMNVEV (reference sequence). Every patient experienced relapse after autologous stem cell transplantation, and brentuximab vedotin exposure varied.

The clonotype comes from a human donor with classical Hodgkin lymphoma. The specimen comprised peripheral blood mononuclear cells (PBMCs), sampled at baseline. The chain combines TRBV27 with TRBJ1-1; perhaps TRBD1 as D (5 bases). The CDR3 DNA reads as TGTGCCATTATGCAGGGGAACACTGAAGCTTTCTTT. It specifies CAIMQGNTEAFF.